This record looks at one T cell receptor (beta chain) sequence and its context. Its antigen remains unidentified. The V end was cut by 0 bases, the J end by 5 bases, with 12 bases between. Germline V gene lookup returns CDR1 LGHNA and CDR2 YSLEER. The CDR3 contains 15 residues. The data derive from a study of beta chain features in type 1 diabetes. Findings of the study overall: Across patients, naive, central memory and Treg TCRB repertoires exhibited apparently greater similarity than was observed across healthy donors.

What was sequenced were expressed TCRB transcripts, since all of the isolated RNA had been reverse transcribed. Sequencing was performed with immunoSEQ multiplex PCR; in TCRdb, only in-frame clones are kept and a portion is missing. This table holds hundreds of thousands of clones, about a sixth found once. This clonotype was sampled from a man between 18 and 35 years old in good health. J is TRBJ2-3 and V is TRBV4-3, with a possible D match to TRBD1 (6 bases). Sequencing was done on a sample of naive CD4+ T cells from blood. The CDR3 region is CASSQDTQGRDTQYF. Here the CDR3 DNA reads TGCGCCAGCAGCCAAGATACCCAGGGGCGAGATACGCAGTATTTT.